The clone carrying this TCR beta chain came up a few times. The antigen is undetermined. The CDR3 extends over 15 amino acids. Trimming cost V 5 bases and J 0 bases; bases outside gene matches: 4. Germline V CDR1 and CDR2: SGHTA, FQGTGA. This sample's treatment: roughly 11-day PBMC culture with coronavirus spike peptide pools or control peptides (ViraFEST assay). Fresh medium (containing IL-2) replaced half the medium on days 3 and 7. Sequenced with the Oncomine TCR Beta short-read assay was DNA taken from cultured CD4+ T cells. TCRdb called the PCR reads again in MiXCR, with one record for every CDR3 protein. The repertoire holds 18,000 or so distinct CDR3 sequences, with 29% as singletons. This entry comes from a study of vaccination and CD4 T cells after COVID-19. As for the study in general: Post-vaccine specimens were obtained a median roughly 70 days after dose two (range 14 to 241). Cultures acting as controls obtained a CEFX pool, an HIV-1 Nef pool, or no peptide.

The chain uses TRBV7-3 and TRBJ2-1; TRBD1 aligns across 7 bases. This sequence was found in a human donor with COVID-19. Sequencing was done on a sample of cultured CD4+ T cells from blood. CDR3 nucleotides: TGTGCCAGCAGCCGAGACAGGGCCTCCTACAATGAGCAGTTCTTC. Translating gives CASSRDRASYNEQFF.